The 23 T cell receptor beta chains below were found in one sample sequenced in a study of T-cell memory formation after mild COVID-19. TCRdb used MiXCR to reprocess the 5' RACE reads, holding one entry per CDR3 protein. The sample yields under 250,000 distinct CDR3 sequences, approximately 15% seen once. Sequenced sample: PBMCs or a T cell subset sorted from them (not recorded which). These receptors all come from an adult woman who had mild COVID-19 (a few samples of this study predate the infection). Cell type and time point are not known.

The rearrangement links TRBV6-2 or TRBV6-3 to TRBJ2-7; TRBD2 aligns across 8 bases. The CDR3 is made up of 13 amino acids. The germline V gene encodes CDR1 MNHEY and CDR2 SVGEGT. Trimming cost V 8 bases and J 3 bases; bases outside gene matches: 6. CDR3 region: CASRRGGGYEQYF. CDR3 sequence (DNA): TGTGCCAGCCGCCGGGGGGGGGGCTACGAGCAGTACTTC.

This clonotype showed up just a few times. This rearrangement joins TRBV6-2 or TRBV6-3 to TRBJ2-7; the D is unclear. The V gene's germline CDR1 is MNHEY and CDR2 SVGEGT. V was shortened by 4 bases and J by 3 bases, with 13 bases between the two germline ends. The CDR3 is 14 residues long. The CDR3 coding sequence is TGTGCCAGCAGTTTCTCCGCGATCATCTACGAGCAGTACTTC. Its protein product is CASSFSAIIYEQYF.

The chain recombines TRBV5-1 with TRBJ2-3, with D perhaps matching TRBD2 (6 bases). This CDR3 contains 16 residues. Trimming shortened V by 2 bases and J by 0 bases, and 13 bases separated the two germline ends. Germline V gene lookup returns CDR1 SGHRS and CDR2 YFSETQ. The DNA of the CDR3 is TGCGCCAGCAGCTTTTCCGGAGGGACTAGCACAGATACGCAGTATTTT. Translated, it gives CASSFSGGTSTDTQYF.

The chain recombines TRBV27 with TRBJ1-2, with D perhaps matching TRBD1 (6 bases). The germline V gene has CDR1 MNHEY and CDR2 SMNVEV (reference sequence). This CDR3 is 14 amino acids long. V was pared by 0 bases and J by 4 bases, with 9 bases between. CDR3 sequence: CASSLSGTRYGYTF. The CDR3 DNA sequence: TGTGCCAGCAGTTTATCGGGGACACGCTATGGCTACACCTTC.

This clonotype was seen more than once but under ten times. The chain employs TRBV7-7 and TRBJ2-5, with D perhaps assigned TRBD1 or TRBD2 (6 bases each). Trimming stripped 1 base from V and 5 bases from J, with 14 bases between. CDR1 is SSHAT, CDR2 FNYEAQ, per germline (reference sequence). The CDR3 totals 15 residues. Here the CDR3 DNA reads TGTGCCAGCAGCTTAGGAGGGGGGCTAGCGGAGACCCAGTACTTC. Encoded protein: CASSLGGGLAETQYF.

This clonotype appeared a few times. The gene calls are TRBV6-5 and TRBJ1-1; D gene uncertain. The CDR3 is made up of 17 amino acids. From germline, CDR1 is MNHEY and CDR2 SVGAGI. V was trimmed by 0 bases and J by 3 bases, leaving 17 bases between them. The CDR3 sequence is CASSYSLARAWDTEAFF. For the CDR3, the DNA is TGTGCCAGCAGTTACTCTTTAGCGCGGGCTTGGGACACTGAAGCTTTCTTT.

V and J are TRBV13 and TRBJ1-4, with 7 bases lining up with TRBD1. J was trimmed by 7 bases and V by 5 bases; bases with no gene match: 10. The CDR3 length is 15 residues. Germline V gene lookup returns CDR1 PRHDT and CDR2 FYEKMQ (reference sequence). The CDR3 bases are TGTGCCAGCAGCCGAAACAGGGGAGTAGGTGAAAAACTGTTTTTT. It yields the protein CASSRNRGVGEKLFF. The full variable domain, in which reference TRBV13 and TRBJ1-4 provide the parts outside the CDR3, is AAGVIQSPRHLIKEKRETATLKCYPIPRHDTVYWYQQGPGQDPQFLISFYEKMQSDKGSIPDRFSAQQFSDYHSELNMSSLELGDSALYFCASSRNRGVGEKLFFGSGTQLSVL.

This clonotype has only a few counts. This chain links TRBV20-1 with TRBJ2-5, with D unclear. From germline, CDR1 is DFQATT and CDR2 SNEGSKA (reference sequence). The V and J ends lost 3 bases and 5 bases respectively, with 1 base between them. This CDR3 comprises 9 residues. Here the CDR3 reads CSARETQYF. DNA for the CDR3: TGCAGTGCTAGGGAGACCCAGTACTTC.

The sample holds a few counts of this clonotype. The chain has TRBV11-2 and TRBJ2-3; 8 bases agree with TRBD2. The CDR3 has 13 residues. After removal of 5 bases from V and 6 bases from J, the junction contained 4 bases not matched to a gene. The germline CDR1 and CDR2 sequences are SGHAT and FQNNGV. The CDR3 is CASSTGGRDTQYF. DNA of the CDR3: TGTGCCAGCAGCACGGGGGGGCGGGATACGCAGTATTTT.

This clonotype has a handful of counts. The chain has TRBV18 and TRBJ2-7, with a weak D call TRBD1 (6 bases). The germline gives CDR1 KGHSH, CDR2 LQKENI. With 2 bases removed from V and 0 bases from J, the gap between germline ends came to 17 bases. CDR3 length: 17 residues. The CDR3 loop is CASSPYTGQISSYEQYF. CDR3 DNA sequence: TGTGCCAGCTCACCATATACTGGACAGATTAGCTCCTACGAGCAGTACTTC.

The chain employs TRBV7-8 and TRBJ2-5; perhaps TRBD2 as D (5 bases). Germline V gene sequence: CDR1 SGHVS, CDR2 FQNEAQ. Trimming removed 4 bases from V and 7 bases from J, with 13 bases in between. The CDR3 consists of 13 residues. The CDR3, as DNA: TGTGCCAGCAGCTCCGGGGTATTTGGGACCCAGTACTTC. Residues: CASSSGVFGTQYF. Combining the CDR3 with reference TRBV7-8 and TRBJ2-5 gives the whole variable domain GAGVSQSPRYKVAKRGQDVALRCDPISGHVSLFWYQQALGQGPEFLTYFQNEAQLDKSGLPSDRFFAERPEGSVSTLKIQRTQQEDSAVYLCASSSGVFGTQYFGPGTRLLVL.

This clonotype was picked up a small number of times. The J gene is TRBJ2-4, the V gene TRBV27; TRBD1 is a possible D gene (6 bases). V dropped 0 bases and J dropped 0 bases, with 12 bases sitting between them. The CDR3 totals 17 residues. Looked up from germline, CDR1 is MNHEY and CDR2 is SMNVEV (reference sequence). The CDR3 region has the DNA TGTGCCAGCAGTTTATCGAGAGGGGGATTAGCCAAAAACATTCAGTACTTC. Protein: CASSLSRGGLAKNIQYF.

The chain combines TRBV5-1 with TRBJ2-5; the D gene is possibly TRBD2 (6 bases). The CDR3 is 15 amino acids. Germline-derived CDR1 and CDR2 are SGHRS and YFSETQ. Trimming shortened V by 4 bases and J by 4 bases, and 17 bases separated the two germline ends. Written as DNA, the CDR3 is TGCGCCAGCAGCCCTTCGGGACTTTCAGGAGAGACCCAGTACTTC. Encoded protein: CASSPSGLSGETQYF. Full variable domain (outside the CDR3, taken from reference TRBV5-1 and TRBJ2-5): KAGVTQTPRYLIKTRGQQVTLSCSPISGHRSVSWYQQTPGQGLQFLFEYFSETQRNKGNFPGRFSGRQFSNSRSEMNVSTLELGDSALYLCASSPSGLSGETQYFGPGTRLLVL.

The rearrangement uses TRBV5-6 and TRBJ2-4; maybe TRBD2 (6 bases). The CDR3 contains 17 residues. The V gene lost 3 bases and the J gene lost 0 bases, with 16 bases spanning the gap. The germline V gene encodes CDR1 SGHDT and CDR2 YYEEEE. The CDR3 reads CASSSPKRALAKNIQYF. The CDR3 DNA reads TGTGCCAGCAGCTCGCCGAAGCGGGCCCTAGCCAAAAACATTCAGTACTTC.

The sample holds many counts of this clonotype. The chain is built from TRBV5-4 and TRBJ2-1; 9 bases are shared with TRBD1. The CDR3 is made up of 14 amino acids. Losses at the gene ends were 4 bases for V and 5 bases for J; bases not matched to a gene: 4. From germline, CDR1 is SGHNT and CDR2 YYREEE (reference sequence). CDR3 protein: CASSPGQGNNEQFF. Here the CDR3 DNA reads TGTGCCAGCAGCCCGGGACAGGGAAACAATGAGCAGTTCTTC.

The chain carries TRBV6-5 and TRBJ1-1, with no clear D. Germline loops: CDR1 MNHEY, CDR2 SVGAGI. This CDR3 has 14 amino acids. Trimming took 0 bases from V and 6 from J, leaving 11 bases between them. CDR3 protein: CASSYSRGGAEAFF. The CDR3 nucleotides are TGTGCCAGCAGTTACTCGCGGGGTGGTGCTGAAGCTTTCTTT.

DNA for the CDR3: TGTGCCAGCAGCCAAGAAGCGGGAGAGGTCGATACGCAGTATTTT. Amino acid sequence: CASSQEAGEVDTQYF. V is TRBV4-2 and J is TRBJ2-3, with TRBD2 identical over 8 bases. The germline V gene has CDR1 LGHNA and CDR2 YNFKEQ. Germline trimming cut 0 bases from V and 6 bases from J; bases unmatched to any gene: 5. The CDR3 loop spans 15 amino acids.

This rearrangement joins TRBV3-1 to TRBJ2-5; D might be TRBD1 (5 bases). Germline-derived CDR1 and CDR2 are LGHDT and YNNKEL (reference sequence). Between the trimmed V and J ends, which lost 1 base and 4 bases, there was a span of 7 bases. This CDR3 is built from 13 residues. CDR3 sequence reads: CASSQGQGETQYF. The CDR3 DNA sequence: TGTGCCAGCAGCCAAGGCCAGGGAGAGACCCAGTACTTC.

A few counts support this clonotype. The chain employs TRBV29-1 and TRBJ2-7; 9 bases fit TRBD2. The germline V gene has CDR1 SQVTM and CDR2 ANQGSEA. CDR3 length: 14 residues. Here the CDR3 reads CTSVGSSGMGEQYF. The CDR3 nucleotides are TGCACCAGCGTTGGTTCTAGCGGGATGGGTGAGCAGTACTTC.

This clonotype was counted between two and nine times. The chain links TRBV19 to TRBJ2-7; 8 bases match TRBD1. The CDR3 is 14 residues long. Germline values: CDR1 LNHDA, CDR2 SQIVND (reference sequence). Trimming cost V 5 bases and J 2 bases; bases outside gene matches: 5. The CDR3 sequence: CASSGQGPTYEQYF. In DNA, the CDR3 is TGTGCCAGTAGTGGACAGGGTCCGACCTACGAGCAGTACTTC.

This clonotype was counted a few times. This chain links TRBV4-1 with TRBJ2-5; 14 bases are shared with TRBD2. Unmatched junction bases numbered 0, after V lost 1 base and J lost 5 bases. Germline V gives CDR1 MGHRA, CDR2 YSYEKL. This CDR3 comprises 15 residues. The CDR3 DNA is TGCGCCAGCAGCCAAGGGACTAGCGGGAGGGAGACCCAGTACTTC. It codes for CASSQGTSGRETQYF.

This clonotype was counted a few times. This chain uses TRBV20-1 with TRBJ1-2; D gene ambiguous. The germline CDR1 and CDR2 sequences are DFQATT and SNEGSKA (reference sequence). The CDR3 totals 14 residues. With 6 bases removed from V and 4 bases from J, the gap between germline ends came to 18 bases. The CDR3 protein is CSAAEVGGSYGYTF. Here the CDR3 DNA reads TGCAGTGCAGCGGAAGTGGGTGGTAGCTATGGCTACACCTTC.

This clonotype was seen a handful of times. The chain has TRBV6-5 and TRBJ1-3, with D unclear. V lost 10 bases to trimming and J lost 0 bases, with 7 bases between them. The V gene's germline CDR1 is MNHEY and CDR2 SVGAGI. The CDR3 loop spans 12 amino acids. CDR3 nucleotide sequence: TGTGCCACCAAGAGCTCTGGAAACACCATATATTTT. This encodes CATKSSGNTIYF.